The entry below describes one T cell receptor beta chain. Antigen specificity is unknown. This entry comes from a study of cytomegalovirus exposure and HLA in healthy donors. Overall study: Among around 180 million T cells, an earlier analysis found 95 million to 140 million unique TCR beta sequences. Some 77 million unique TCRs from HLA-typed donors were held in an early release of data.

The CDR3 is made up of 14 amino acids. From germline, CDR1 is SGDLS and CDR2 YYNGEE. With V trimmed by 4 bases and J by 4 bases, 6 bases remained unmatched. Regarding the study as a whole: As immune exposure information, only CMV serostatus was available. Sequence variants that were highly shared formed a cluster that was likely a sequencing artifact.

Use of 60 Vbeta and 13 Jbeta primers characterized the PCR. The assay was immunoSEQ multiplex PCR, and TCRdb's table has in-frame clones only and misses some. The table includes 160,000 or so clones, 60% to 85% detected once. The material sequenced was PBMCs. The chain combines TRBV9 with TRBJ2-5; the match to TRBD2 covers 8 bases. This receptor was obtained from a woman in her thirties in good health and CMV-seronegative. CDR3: CASSQAGAPETQYF. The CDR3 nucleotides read TGTGCCAGCAGCCAAGCGGGGGCCCCAGAGACCCAGTACTTC.